This entry lists 30 T cell receptor beta chains sequenced from one sample in a study of CD8 T cells in ankylosing spondylitis. A single record per CDR3 protein comes from TCRdb applying MiXCR to the 5' RACE reads. The profile shows about 160,000 distinct CDR3 sequences, 15% to 20% of them singletons. Material for sequencing was blood, either unsorted or a sorted T cell fraction (not recorded which). These receptor sequences come from a male donor with ankylosing spondylitis or in good health (not recorded which).

This clonotype showed up many times. Written as DNA, the CDR3 is TGCGCCAGCAGCATCGGCCTCACGGGGGGCTACACCTTC. Translating gives CASSIGLTGGYTF. The rearrangement joins TRBV10-1 to TRBJ1-2, with D unresolved. CDR1 WNHNN and CDR2 SYGVQD come from the germline V gene (reference sequence). The CDR3 is made up of 13 amino acids. Trimming stripped 6 bases from V and 8 bases from J, with 16 bases between.

This clonotype has only a few counts. V gene TRBV7-9 combines with J gene TRBJ2-1; 9 nucleotides line up with TRBD2. V lost 4 bases, J lost 15 bases, and 19 bases stayed unmatched. CDR3 length: 16 residues. Germline CDR1 reads SEHNR; CDR2 reads FQNEAQ (reference sequence). The CDR3 DNA reads as TGTGCCAGCAGCTCGAACCCCCAGCGGGAGGCTCCAAGGCGGTTCTTC. This translates into CASSSNPQREAPRRFF.

This clonotype was picked up many times. The V and J genes are TRBV21-1 and TRBJ1-1; the table calls TRBD1, which could not be checked here. TRBV21-1 is an annotated pseudogene. The CDR3 has 14 residues. The CDR3, as DNA: TGTGCCAGCAGACTCGGTGGGGCGAGGGTTGGCGCTTTCTTT. Amino acids: CASRLGGARVGAFF.

The rearrangement joins TRBV28 to TRBJ1-2; no clear D gene. Deletions cut 3 bases from V and 3 bases from J, with 8 bases between. This CDR3 region has 13 residues. Germline values: CDR1 MDHEN, CDR2 SYDVKM. For the CDR3, the DNA is TGTGCCAGCAGTTTCCAGGTTGACTATGGCTACACCTTC. This translates into CASSFQVDYGYTF.

This clonotype was detected ten times or more. The V call is TRBV28, the J call TRBJ1-2, with TRBD1 matching over 7 bases. Germline CDR1 MDHEN, CDR2 SYDVKM. This CDR3 spans 12 amino acids. With V trimmed by 5 bases and J by 8 bases, 5 bases remained unmatched. CDR3 sequence reads: CASSRGQSGYTF. The CDR3 DNA sequence: TGTGCCAGCAGTCGGGGACAGTCGGGCTACACCTTC.

The rearrangement links TRBV18 to TRBJ1-1; the D gene is possibly TRBD1 (5 bases). The length of the CDR3 is 15 residues. CDR1 is KGHSH and CDR2 is LQKENI in the germline V gene. V was pared by 1 base and J by 0 bases, with 9 bases between. The CDR3 DNA reads as TGTGCCAGCTCACCACAGAGACAGATGAACACTGAAGCTTTCTTT. This sequence encodes CASSPQRQMNTEAFF.

This rearrangement joins TRBV5-1 to TRBJ2-2, with 12 bases fitting TRBD2. Unmatched junction bases numbered 8, after V lost 5 bases and J lost 3 bases. CDR3 length: 17 amino acids. Germline V lookup: CDR1 SGHRS, CDR2 YFSETQ. The CDR3 sequence: CASSPTSGSGYTGELFF. In nucleotides, the CDR3 is TGCGCCAGCAGTCCGACTAGCGGGAGTGGTTACACCGGGGAGCTGTTTTTT.

This chain connects TRBV23-1 to TRBJ2-1; the D call may be TRBD1 or TRBD2 (5 bases each). TRBV23-1 is sorted into the ORF group, with uncertain function. V lost 3 bases and J 6 bases, leaving 21 bases between the germline ends. The CDR3 covers 17 residues. The CDR3 DNA follows: TGCGCCAGCAGTCAGCCGATTACAACAGCGAGGGGCAATGAGCAGTTCTTC. It codes for CASSQPITTARGNEQFF.

A few counts support this clonotype. V usage is TRBV29-1 and J usage is TRBJ2-1; no clear D. V was shortened by 5 bases and J by 8 bases, with 7 bases between the two germline ends. The CDR3 spans 10 residues. Germline lookup yields CDR1 SQVTM and CDR2 ANQGSEA. This CDR3 reads CSVWWDEQFF. The CDR3 bases are TGCAGCGTTTGGTGGGATGAGCAGTTCTTC.

The chain recombines TRBV11-2 with TRBJ2-5, with D possibly TRBD2 on 6 matching bases. Germline loops: CDR1 SGHAT, CDR2 FQNNGV. V dropped 3 bases and J dropped 6 bases, with 14 bases sitting between them. This CDR3 region has 14 residues. This chain's CDR3 is CASSFSGDGQTQYF. The CDR3 bases are TGTGCCAGCAGCTTTTCGGGGGACGGTCAGACCCAGTACTTC.

The J gene is TRBJ1-4, the V gene TRBV13; the D is unclear. The CDR3 length is 13 residues. The V end was cut by 5 bases, the J end by 4 bases, with 8 bases between. Germline lookup yields CDR1 PRHDT and CDR2 FYEKMQ (reference sequence). The CDR3 is CASSARSNEKLFF. The CDR3 DNA follows: TGTGCCAGCAGCGCAAGGAGTAATGAAAAACTGTTTTTT.

The rearrangement uses TRBV3-1 and TRBJ1-2; 7 bases agree with TRBD1. V lost 3 bases to trimming and J lost 8 bases; unmatched junction nucleotides: 3. The CDR3 contains 12 residues. The germline V gene encodes CDR1 LGHDT and CDR2 YNNKEL (reference sequence). CDR3 sequence reads: CASSHGQVGYTF. CDR3 coding DNA: TGTGCCAGCAGCCACGGACAGGTCGGCTACACCTTC.

Only a few counts were recorded for this clonotype. The rearrangement uses TRBV27 and TRBJ2-6; the match to TRBD1 covers 10 bases. The germline V gene encodes CDR1 MNHEY and CDR2 SMNVEV (reference sequence). The CDR3 covers 17 residues. The trim removed 5 bases at V and 4 bases at J, leaving 8 bases unmatched. This CDR3 is CASSGPGTGVGANVLTF. CDR3 coding DNA: TGTGCCAGCAGTGGACCCGGGACAGGGGTCGGGGCCAACGTCCTGACTTTC.

The chain has TRBV7-2 and TRBJ2-3; D gene ambiguous. Trimming removed 4 bases from V and 2 bases from J, with 7 bases in between. This CDR3 has 13 amino acids. Looked up from germline, CDR1 is SGHTA and CDR2 is FQGNSA. The CDR3 protein is CASSYSTTDTQYF. The CDR3, as DNA: TGTGCCAGCAGCTATAGCACCACAGATACGCAGTATTTT.

The table lists this clonotype with a few counts. DNA of the CDR3: TGTGCCAGCAGCCCTAGTAGAACAGGGGGCGATACGCAGTATTTT. Its protein product is CASSPSRTGGDTQYF. The chain links TRBV7-7 to TRBJ2-3; the match to TRBD1 covers 9 bases. The junction had 9 bases not matched to a gene; V was cut back by 5 bases and J by 6 bases. This CDR3 has 15 residues. The germline V gene encodes CDR1 SSHAT and CDR2 FNYEAQ (reference sequence).

This clonotype was seen ten or more times. The V gene is TRBV14, the J gene TRBJ2-2, with a tentative D call TRBD2 (6 bases). The CDR3 totals 19 residues. V was cut by 1 base and J by 2 bases, with 20 bases left in between. Germline CDR1 SGHDN, CDR2 FVKESK. The DNA of the CDR3 is TGTGCCAGCAGCCAAGTCCCGCCTTTAGCGGAGGGAAACACCGGGGAGCTGTTTTTT. This codes for CASSQVPPLAEGNTGELFF.

The J gene is TRBJ1-5, the V gene TRBV21-1; the table calls TRBD1, which could not be checked here. TRBV21-1 is classified as a pseudogene. This CDR3 spans 19 amino acids. CDR3: CASSKAQGRAKFDNQPQHF. In nucleotides, the CDR3 is TGTGCCAGCAGCAAAGCGCAGGGCAGGGCAAAGTTCGACAATCAGCCCCAGCATTTT.

The chain recombines TRBV2 with TRBJ2-1; 10 bases are shared with TRBD1. The V gene's germline CDR1 is SNHLY and CDR2 FYNNEI. The V gene end was trimmed by 7 bases and the J gene end by 4 bases; junction bases not matched to a gene: 7. The CDR3 length is 15 residues. The DNA of the CDR3 is TGTGCCAGCACGGGACAGGGGCAGCGGTACAATGAGCAGTTCTTC. Its translation: CASTGQGQRYNEQFF.

V usage is TRBV6-1 and J usage is TRBJ2-1; 12 bases align to TRBD2. This CDR3 region has 14 residues. Germline lookup yields CDR1 MNHNS and CDR2 SASEGT. Trimming at V came to 9 bases and at J to 4 bases, leaving 4 bases not matched to a gene. The CDR3 loop is CASGTSGPYNEQFF. The CDR3, as DNA: TGTGCCAGTGGGACTAGCGGGCCTTACAATGAGCAGTTCTTC.

This clonotype has just a few counts. The chain has TRBV10-3 and TRBJ1-2; D is uncertain. Germline V gene data show CDR1 as ENHRY and CDR2 as SYGVKD. CDR3 length equals 12 residues. V was pared by 4 bases and J by 5 bases, with 8 bases between. CDR3 sequence reads: CAISGREYGYTF. The DNA for the CDR3 is TGTGCCATCAGTGGCAGAGAGTATGGCTACACCTTC.

On this clonotype itself: A much larger clone differs from this one at a single base, so this may be a read error. The V gene is TRBV27, the J gene TRBJ1-1; the D is unclear. Germline assignment: CDR1 MNHEY and CDR2 SMNVEV (reference sequence). V lost 1 base to trimming and J lost 1 base, with 4 bases between them. The CDR3 consists of 13 residues. The CDR3 DNA follows: TGTGCCAGCAGTTTATGGGAGAACACTGAAGCTTTCTTT. This sequence encodes CASSLWENTEAFF.

The table lists this clonotype with a few counts. CDR3 coding DNA: TGCGCCAGCAGCCAAGCTCGTCTGGGTTTGGGCAATCAGCCCCAGCATTTT. Amino acids: CASSQARLGLGNQPQHF. The chain recombines TRBV4-1 with TRBJ1-5; D gene unclear. In germline, CDR1 is MGHRA, CDR2 YSYEKL. With 1 base removed from V and 2 bases from J, the gap between germline ends came to 15 bases. The CDR3 contains 17 residues.

This clonotype was seen just once. One base away lies a much larger clone, so this may be a sequencing read error. This chain uses TRBV28 with TRBJ1-2; D might be TRBD1 (5 bases). Germline V lookup: CDR1 MDHEN, CDR2 SYDVKM. The CDR3 length is 12 residues. The CDR3 coding sequence is TGTGCCAGCAGTACACAGGCTTATGACTACACCTTC. Protein: CASSTQAYDYTF.

Ten or more counts support this clonotype. V gene TRBV20-1 combines with J gene TRBJ2-7; 7 nucleotides align to TRBD2. CDR3 length: 13 residues. Trimming removed 2 bases from V and 3 bases from J; junction bases left unmatched: 4. CDR1 is DFQATT and CDR2 is SNEGSKA in the germline V gene (reference sequence). DNA for the CDR3: TGCAGTGCTAGACCCGGACTAGACTACGAGCAGTACTTC. Encoded protein: CSARPGLDYEQYF.

In this sample, this clonotype turned up many times. CDR3 bases: TGTGCCAGCAGCGTAGACACTGATCAGCCCCAGCATTTT. It encodes CASSVDTDQPQHF. The V gene is TRBV7-8, the J gene TRBJ1-5, with unresolved D. CDR3 length equals 13 residues. The V gene lost 5 bases and the J gene lost 5 bases, with 10 bases spanning the gap. Germline CDR1 and CDR2: SGHVS and FQNEAQ.

This clonotype showed up many times. This chain links TRBV29-1 with TRBJ1-6; D call uncertain. Trimming cost V 7 bases and J 7 bases, with 14 bases left between them. The CDR3 loop spans 13 amino acids. Germline CDR1 reads SQVTM; CDR2 reads ANQGSEA. The CDR3 spells CSAFRMINSPLHF. The CDR3 region has the DNA TGCAGCGCATTCCGCATGATAAATTCACCCCTCCACTTT.

This clonotype has more than one count but fewer than ten. The V gene is TRBV12-3 or TRBV12-4, the J gene TRBJ2-7; D may match TRBD1 or TRBD2 (6 bases each). The CDR3 runs to 13 residues. The V gene lost 6 bases and the J gene lost 6 bases, with 15 bases spanning the gap. Written as DNA, the CDR3 is TGTGCCAGCAGCCCCCTCAGGGGAGGCGAGCAGTACTTC. Its translation: CASSPLRGGEQYF.

This clonotype was observed many times. This chain links TRBV19 with TRBJ2-2; 7 nucleotides match TRBD1. J lost 6 bases, V lost 6 bases, and 7 bases had no gene match. The CDR3 loop spans 14 amino acids. Germline lookup yields CDR1 LNHDA and CDR2 SQIVND (reference sequence). This CDR3 reads CASRPGQAPGELFF. CDR3 sequence (DNA): TGTGCCAGTAGGCCAGGACAGGCCCCCGGGGAGCTGTTTTTT.

V and J are TRBV28 and TRBJ2-3, with D maybe TRBD2 (6 bases). V lost 4 bases and J 6 bases, leaving 20 bases between the germline ends. This CDR3 spans 16 amino acids. CDR1 and CDR2 (germline): MDHEN, SYDVKM. As DNA, the CDR3 is TGTGCCAGCAGTTATTCCCGAGCGGAGGGTTGGGATACGCAGTATTTT. Amino acid sequence: CASSYSRAEGWDTQYF.

This clonotype was found a few times. This chain connects TRBV5-4 to TRBJ2-2, with D perhaps matching TRBD2 (6 bases). The CDR3 is 13 amino acids. The germline V gene encodes CDR1 SGHNT and CDR2 YYREEE (reference sequence). V dropped 3 bases and J dropped 6 bases, with 9 bases sitting between them. The CDR3 nucleotides read TGTGCCAGCAGCTGGAGGGTATCCGGGGAGCTGTTTTTT. Translating it yields CASSWRVSGELFF.